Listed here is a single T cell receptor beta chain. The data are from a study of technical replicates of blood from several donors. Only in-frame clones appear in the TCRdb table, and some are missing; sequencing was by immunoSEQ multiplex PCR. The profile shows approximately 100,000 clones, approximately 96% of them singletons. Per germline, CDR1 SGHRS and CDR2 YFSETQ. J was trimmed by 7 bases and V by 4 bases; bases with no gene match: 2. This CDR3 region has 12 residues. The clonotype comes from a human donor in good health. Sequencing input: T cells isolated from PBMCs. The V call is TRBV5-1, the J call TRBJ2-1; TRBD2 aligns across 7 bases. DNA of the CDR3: TGCGCCAGCAGCGGGGGGGGGAATGAGCAGTTCTTC. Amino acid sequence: CASSGGGNEQFF.